This TCR beta chain was documented in a study of blood T cells in healthy people across ages. This clonotype has at least ten counts. The antigen is undetermined. Study results and caveats: Aged donors had fewer naive CD4+ cells and lower diversity than long-lived donors.

The use of a sample-barcoded 5' primer and a J-beta primer mix characterized a second PCR of about 6 to 12 cycles. TCRdb reprocessed the 5' RACE reads with MiXCR, giving one entry per CDR3 protein. The sample contains some 640,000 distinct CDR3 sequences, approximately 30% of which appear only once. Germline V gene lookup returns CDR1 DFQATT and CDR2 SNEGSKA (reference sequence). This CDR3 region has 18 residues. V shed 4 bases, J shed 4 bases, and the junction held 14 bases outside the gene matches. The donors, all healthy, were Caucasians living in Russia, aged roughly 6 to 100. The gene calls are TRBV20-1 and TRBJ2-5; 14 nucleotides line up with TRBD2. The sequence was collected from a woman of 80 years or more in good health. The sequenced sample was blood. The CDR3 is CSATPGTSGGRKGETQYF. The CDR3 region has the DNA TGCAGTGCTACACCCGGGACTAGCGGGGGAAGGAAGGGAGAGACCCAGTACTTC.